This TCR beta chain was documented in a study of cytomegalovirus exposure and HLA in healthy donors. The germline V and J ends were trimmed by 5 bases and 4 bases, with 9 bases remaining between them. This CDR3 region has 13 residues. CDR1 LNHDA and CDR2 SQIVND come from the germline V gene (reference sequence). The PCR was carried out with 60 Vbeta primers and 13 Jbeta primers. Using immunoSEQ multiplex PCR, the repertoire was profiled, and TCRdb retains in-frame clones only, with some absent. The sample gives around 100,000 clones, about 78% of which show up once; about 5% is in the top ten. The clonotype was recovered from a woman aged 25 to 39 in good health and CMV-seropositive. The sample taken for sequencing was PBMCs. The V and J genes are TRBV19 and TRBJ1-5; tentative D call: TRBD1 (6 bases). The CDR3 nucleotides read TGTGCCAGTAGTCGTCAGGGGAATCAGCCCCAGCATTTT. The encoded protein is CASSRQGNQPQHF.